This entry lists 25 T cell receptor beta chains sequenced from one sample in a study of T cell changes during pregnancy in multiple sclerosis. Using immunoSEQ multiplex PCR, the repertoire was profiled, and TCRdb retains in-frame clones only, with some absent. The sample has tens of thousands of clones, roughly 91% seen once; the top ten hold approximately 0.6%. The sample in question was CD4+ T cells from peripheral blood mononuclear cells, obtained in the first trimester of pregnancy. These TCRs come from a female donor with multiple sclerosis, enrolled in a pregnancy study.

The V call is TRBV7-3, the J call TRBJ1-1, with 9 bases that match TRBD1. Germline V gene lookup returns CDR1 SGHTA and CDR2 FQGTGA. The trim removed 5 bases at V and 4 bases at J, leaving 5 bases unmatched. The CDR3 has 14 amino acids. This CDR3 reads CASSLGQGATEAFF. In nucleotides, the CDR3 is TGTGCCAGCAGCCTGGGACAGGGTGCCACTGAAGCTTTCTTT. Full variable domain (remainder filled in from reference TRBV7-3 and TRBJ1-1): GAGVSQTPSNKVTEKGKYVELRCDPISGHTALYWYRQSLGQGPEFLIYFQGTGAADDSGLPNDRFFAVRPEGSVSTLKIQRTERGDSAVYLCASSLGQGATEAFFGQGTRLTVV.

As DNA, the CDR3 is TGTGCCAGCAGCCGGGGTACTGGCGGGATGAGCTCCTACGAGCAGTACTTC. This encodes CASSRGTGGMSSYEQYF. The V gene is TRBV11-2, the J gene TRBJ2-7; D is perhaps TRBD2 (6 bases). Trimming took 5 bases from V and 0 from J, leaving 20 bases between them. This CDR3 spans 17 amino acids. Germline CDR1 is SGHAT and CDR2 is FQNNGV.

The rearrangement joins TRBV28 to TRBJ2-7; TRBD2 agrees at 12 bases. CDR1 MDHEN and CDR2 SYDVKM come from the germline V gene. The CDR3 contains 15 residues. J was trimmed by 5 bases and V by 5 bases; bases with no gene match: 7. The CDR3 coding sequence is TGTGCCAGCAGTGCGACTAGCGGGAGAAGGGACGAGCAGTACTTC. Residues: CASSATSGRRDEQYF.

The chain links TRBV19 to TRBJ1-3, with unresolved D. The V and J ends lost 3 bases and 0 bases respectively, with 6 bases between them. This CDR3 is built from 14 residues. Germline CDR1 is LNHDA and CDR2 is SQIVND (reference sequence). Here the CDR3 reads CASSISYSGNTIYF. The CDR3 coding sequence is TGTGCCAGTAGTATCAGTTACTCTGGAAACACCATATATTTT.

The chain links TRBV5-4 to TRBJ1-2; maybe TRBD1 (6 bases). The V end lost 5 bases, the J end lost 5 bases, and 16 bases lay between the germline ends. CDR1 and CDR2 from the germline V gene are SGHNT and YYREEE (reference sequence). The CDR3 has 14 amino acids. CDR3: CASRSAGAPYGYTF. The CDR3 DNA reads TGTGCCAGCAGGTCTGCAGGGGCGCCATATGGCTACACCTTC. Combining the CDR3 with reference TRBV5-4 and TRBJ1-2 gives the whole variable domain ETGVTQSPTHLIKTRGQQVTLRCSSQSGHNTVSWYQQALGQGPQFIFQYYREEENGRGNFPPRFSGLQFPNYSSELNVNALELDDSALYLCASRSAGAPYGYTFGSGTRLTVV.

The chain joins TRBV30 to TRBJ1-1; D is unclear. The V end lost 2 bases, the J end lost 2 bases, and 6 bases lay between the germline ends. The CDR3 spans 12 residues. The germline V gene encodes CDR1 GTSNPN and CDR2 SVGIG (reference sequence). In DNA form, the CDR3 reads TGTGCCTGGAGTAGAAGCAACACTGAAGCTTTCTTT. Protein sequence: CAWSRSNTEAFF.

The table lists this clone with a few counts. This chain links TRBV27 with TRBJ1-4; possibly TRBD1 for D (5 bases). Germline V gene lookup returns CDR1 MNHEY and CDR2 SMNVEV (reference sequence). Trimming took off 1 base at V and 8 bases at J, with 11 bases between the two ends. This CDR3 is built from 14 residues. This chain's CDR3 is CASSLYPGLEKLFF. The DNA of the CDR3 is TGTGCCAGCAGTTTATATCCAGGGCTCGAAAAACTGTTTTTT.

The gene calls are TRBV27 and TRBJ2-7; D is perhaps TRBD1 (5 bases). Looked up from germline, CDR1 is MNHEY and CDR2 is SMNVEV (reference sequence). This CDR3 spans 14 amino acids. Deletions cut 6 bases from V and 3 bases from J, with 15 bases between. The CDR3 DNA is TGTGCCAGCAGCCGCCCAGGGCCAATCTACGAGCAGTACTTC. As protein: CASSRPGPIYEQYF.

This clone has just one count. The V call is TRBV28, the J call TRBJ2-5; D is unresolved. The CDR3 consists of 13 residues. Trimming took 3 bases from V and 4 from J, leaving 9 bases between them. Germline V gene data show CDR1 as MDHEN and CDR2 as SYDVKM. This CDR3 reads CASSFRVPETQYF. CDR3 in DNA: TGTGCCAGCAGTTTCCGGGTTCCAGAGACCCAGTACTTC. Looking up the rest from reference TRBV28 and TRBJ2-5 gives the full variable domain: DVKVTQSSRYLVKRTGEKVFLECVQDMDHENMFWYRQDPGLGLRLIYFSYDVKMKEKGDIPEGYSVSREKKERFSLILESASTNQTSMYLCASSFRVPETQYFGPGTRLLVL.

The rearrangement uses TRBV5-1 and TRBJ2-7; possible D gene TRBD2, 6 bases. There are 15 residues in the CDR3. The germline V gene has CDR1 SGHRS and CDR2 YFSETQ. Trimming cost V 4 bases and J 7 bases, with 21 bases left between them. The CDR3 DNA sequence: TGCGCCAGCAGCCCGGATGCGGGACGGGCCGGGGAGCAGTACTTC. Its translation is CASSPDAGRAGEQYF.

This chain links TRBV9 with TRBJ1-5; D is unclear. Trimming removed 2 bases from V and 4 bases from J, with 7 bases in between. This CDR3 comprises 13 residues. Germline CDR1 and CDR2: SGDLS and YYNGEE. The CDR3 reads CASSVSPNQPQHF. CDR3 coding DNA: TGTGCCAGCAGCGTTTCCCCAAATCAGCCCCAGCATTTT.

The CDR3 protein is CASSHQGGLTEAFF. CDR3 nucleotide sequence: TGTGCCAGCTCACACCAGGGGGGTCTTACTGAAGCTTTCTTT. The chain recombines TRBV18 with TRBJ1-1, with TRBD1 matching over 7 bases. The trim removed 4 bases at V and 5 bases at J, leaving 7 bases unmatched. Germline V CDR1 and CDR2: KGHSH, LQKENI. The CDR3 sequence is 14 residues long.

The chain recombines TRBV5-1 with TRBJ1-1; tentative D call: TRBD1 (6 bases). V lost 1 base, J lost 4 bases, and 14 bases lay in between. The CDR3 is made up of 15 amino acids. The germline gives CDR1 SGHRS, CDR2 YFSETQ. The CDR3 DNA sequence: TGCGCCAGCAGCTTGTATGGGGGCAGAGGCACTGAAGCTTTCTTT. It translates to CASSLYGGRGTEAFF. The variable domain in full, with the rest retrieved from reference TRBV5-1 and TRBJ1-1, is KAGVTQTPRYLIKTRGQQVTLSCSPISGHRSVSWYQQTPGQGLQFLFEYFSETQRNKGNFPGRFSGRQFSNSRSEMNVSTLELGDSALYLCASSLYGGRGTEAFFGQGTRLTVV.

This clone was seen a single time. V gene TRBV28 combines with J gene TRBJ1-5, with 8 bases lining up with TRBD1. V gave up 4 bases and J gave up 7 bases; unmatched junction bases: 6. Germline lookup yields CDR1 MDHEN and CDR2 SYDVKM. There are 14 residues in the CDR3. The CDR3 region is CASSYRGFGQPQHF. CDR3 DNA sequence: TGTGCCAGCAGTTACAGGGGGTTCGGGCAGCCCCAGCATTTT.

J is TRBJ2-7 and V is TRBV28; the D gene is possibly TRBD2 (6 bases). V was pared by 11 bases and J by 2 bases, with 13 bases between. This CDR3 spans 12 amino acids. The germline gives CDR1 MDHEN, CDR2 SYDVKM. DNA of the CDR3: TGTGCCGGAGGGGCAGGACCCTACGAGCAGTACTTC. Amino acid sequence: CAGGAGPYEQYF.

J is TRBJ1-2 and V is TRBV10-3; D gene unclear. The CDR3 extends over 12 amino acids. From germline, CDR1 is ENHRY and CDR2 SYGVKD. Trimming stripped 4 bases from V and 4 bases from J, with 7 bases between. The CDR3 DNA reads TGTGCCATCAGTGCATCCAGCTATGGCTACACCTTC. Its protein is CAISASSYGYTF.

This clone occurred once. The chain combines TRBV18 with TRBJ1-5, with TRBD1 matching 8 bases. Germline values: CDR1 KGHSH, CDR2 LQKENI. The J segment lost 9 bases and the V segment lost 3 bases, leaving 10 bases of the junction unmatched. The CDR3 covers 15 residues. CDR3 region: CASSPQQGGDWPQHF. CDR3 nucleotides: TGTGCCAGCTCACCGCAACAGGGGGGCGATTGGCCCCAGCATTTT. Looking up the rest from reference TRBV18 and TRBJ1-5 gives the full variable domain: NAGVMQNPRHLVRRRGQEARLRCSPMKGHSHVYWYRQLPEEGLKFMVYLQKENIIDESGMPKERFSAEFPKEGPSILRIQQVVRGDSAAYFCASSPQQGGDWPQHFGDGTRLSIL.

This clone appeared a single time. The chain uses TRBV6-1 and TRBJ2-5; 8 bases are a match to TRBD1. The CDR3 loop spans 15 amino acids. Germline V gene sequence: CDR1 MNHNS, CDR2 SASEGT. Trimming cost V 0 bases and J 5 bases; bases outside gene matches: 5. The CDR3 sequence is CASSEASGGTETQYF. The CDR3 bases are TGTGCCAGCAGTGAAGCTTCAGGGGGCACCGAGACCCAGTACTTC.

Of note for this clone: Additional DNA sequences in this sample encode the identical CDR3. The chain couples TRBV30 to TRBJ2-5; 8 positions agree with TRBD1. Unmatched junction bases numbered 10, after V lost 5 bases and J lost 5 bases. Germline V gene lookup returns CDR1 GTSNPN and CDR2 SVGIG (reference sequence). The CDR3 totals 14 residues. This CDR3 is CAWATQGVQETQYF. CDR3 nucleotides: TGTGCCTGGGCCACACAGGGGGTACAGGAGACCCAGTACTTC.

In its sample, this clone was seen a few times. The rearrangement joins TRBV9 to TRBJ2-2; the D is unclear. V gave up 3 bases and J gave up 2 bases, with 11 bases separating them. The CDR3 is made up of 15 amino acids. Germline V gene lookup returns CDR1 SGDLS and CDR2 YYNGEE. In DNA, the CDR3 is TGTGCCAGCAGCGCCTCCTTAGATAACACCGGGGAGCTGTTTTTT. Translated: CASSASLDNTGELFF.

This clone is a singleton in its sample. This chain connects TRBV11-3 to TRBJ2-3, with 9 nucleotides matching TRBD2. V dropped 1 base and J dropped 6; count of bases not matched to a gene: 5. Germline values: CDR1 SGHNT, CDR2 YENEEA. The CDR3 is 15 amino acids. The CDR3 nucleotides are TGTGCCAGCAGCTTAGGGCTAGCGGGAAAGGATACGCAGTATTTT. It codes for CASSLGLAGKDTQYF.

The CDR3 protein is CASSDATGRTNEKLFF. CDR3 DNA: TGTGCCAGCAGTGACGCGACAGGGAGGACTAATGAAAAACTGTTTTTT. This chain joins TRBV6-4 and TRBJ1-4; 7 nucleotides line up with TRBD1. The CDR3 covers 16 residues. CDR1 and CDR2 from the germline V gene are MRHNA and SNTAGT. V lost 2 bases to trimming and J lost 2 bases; unmatched junction nucleotides: 5.

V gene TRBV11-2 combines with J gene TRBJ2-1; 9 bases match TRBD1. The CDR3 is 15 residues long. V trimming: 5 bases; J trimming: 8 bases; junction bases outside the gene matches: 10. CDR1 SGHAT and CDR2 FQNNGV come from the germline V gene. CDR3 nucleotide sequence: TGTGCCAGCAGCGTAGGTCCGGGACAGGGCCATGAGCAGTTCTTC. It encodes CASSVGPGQGHEQFF.

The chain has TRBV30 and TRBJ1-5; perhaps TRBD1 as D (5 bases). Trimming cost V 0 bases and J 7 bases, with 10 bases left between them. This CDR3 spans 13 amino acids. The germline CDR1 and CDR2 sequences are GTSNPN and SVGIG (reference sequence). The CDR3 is CAWSVTGSQPQHF. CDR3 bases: TGTGCCTGGAGTGTAACAGGAAGCCAGCCCCAGCATTTT. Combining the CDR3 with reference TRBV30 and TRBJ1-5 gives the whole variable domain SQTIHQWPATLVQPVGSPLSLECTVEGTSNPNLYWYRQAAGRGLQLLFYSVGIGQISSEVPQNLSASRPQDRQFILSSKKLLLSDSGFYLCAWSVTGSQPQHFGDGTRLSIL.

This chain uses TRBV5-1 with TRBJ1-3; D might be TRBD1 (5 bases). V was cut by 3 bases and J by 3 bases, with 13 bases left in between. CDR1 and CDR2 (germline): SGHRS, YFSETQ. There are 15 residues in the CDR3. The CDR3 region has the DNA TGCGCCAGCAGCTCCCAGGGTAAAGGTGGAAACACCATATATTTT. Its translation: CASSSQGKGGNTIYF.